This T cell receptor (beta chain) came from a study of early T cells in non-severe SARS-CoV-2 infection. The study, taken as a whole, reports: Anti-spike CD8 specificities were favored by VDJdb matching, whose results missed private and CD4 specificities.

Germline CDR1 SGHRS, CDR2 YFSETQ. This CDR3 spans 18 amino acids. V lost 0 bases to trimming and J lost 3 bases; unmatched junction nucleotides: 9. TCRdb recomputed calls from the 5' RACE reads with MiXCR, one row per CDR3 protein. The sample includes 85,000 to 90,000 distinct CDR3 sequences, approximately 15% of them seen just once. In its sample, this clonotype was seen many times. What it recognizes is unknown. This clonotype was obtained from an adult who was a healthcare worker with PCR-confirmed SARS-CoV-2 infection or an uninfected control (not recorded which). The J gene is TRBJ2-7, the V gene TRBV5-1; 13 nucleotides match TRBD2. The specimen was whole blood. In nucleotides, the CDR3 is TGCGCCAGCAGCTTGGTAGAATCCTGGACTAGCGGGAGCTACGAGCAGTACTTC. Protein sequence: CASSLVESWTSGSYEQYF.